This T cell receptor (beta chain) was identified in a study of blood T cell repertoires in COVID-19. Study as a whole: Nucleic acid was either cDNA or gDNA, and it came from T cells, B-cell-depleted T cells, or PBMCs.

CDR1 and CDR2 from the germline V gene are MNHEY and SVGEGT. The V segment lost 4 bases and the J segment 3 bases; nucleotides outside the gene matches: 2. The CDR3 runs 16 residues. Sequenced by immunoSEQ multiplex PCR; TCRdb stores in-frame clones only, minus some. The sample gives tens of thousands of clones, approximately 86% of which show up once; roughly 12% is in the top ten. Sample: peripheral blood. This clonotype originated in a human donor in a cohort sampled during active COVID-19. This chain links TRBV6-2 or TRBV6-3 with TRBJ2-3, with 15 positions matching TRBD2. CDR3: CASSWGTSGGTDTQYF. CDR3 nucleotide sequence: TGTGCCAGCAGTTGGGGGACTAGCGGGGGGACAGATACGCAGTATTTT.